This TCR beta chain was sequenced for a study of T-cell reconstitution after alpha-beta-depleted transplantation in children listed by TCRdb under 2016. Regarding the research as a whole: Using TCR repertoire profiling, the study followed T-cell immune reconstitution in a quantitative way in children after TCRalphabeta/CD19-depleted allogeneic hematopoietic cell transplantation. Broad study findings and their caveats: The frequencies of hyperexpanded clones fell over the following months, and after one year, T-cell counts and TCRbeta diversity were mostly attributed to newly produced T cells. In some patients, the high TCRbeta diversity seen at day 60 was put down to recipient T cells and intrathymic progenitors that had survived conditioning. The apparently early recovery of alphabetaT-cell counts about two months after transplant reportedly depended on only several hundred rapidly expanded clones that came from non-depleted graft cells.

In the paper's terms, the treatment or condition label means: allogeneic hematopoietic cell transplantation with graft depleted of TCRalphabeta T cells and CD19 B cells. The transplant recipients were children given TCRalphabeta/CD19-depleted allogeneic hematopoietic cell grafts. The method behind the library was PCR. The instrument was an Illumina HiSeq 2500. Molecular barcoding was employed in the preparation of TCR libraries, with unique molecular identifiers being used to normalize TCRbeta repertoire quantification. TCRdb passed the public sequencing reads through fastp at Q25 and MiXCR, retaining productive beta sequences. One record per CDR3 amino acid sequence lists the most common genes and DNA. Present in this sample are approximately 110,000 distinct CDR3 sequences, roughly 23% of which were seen just once. Jointly, the top ten make up 10% of the sample. For this chain, trimming is 0 bases at the V end and 1 base at the J end, and the number of junction bases without a gene match is 6. The CDR3 sequence holds 16 residues, the cysteine and phenylalanine included. This entry keeps only the CDR3 DNA: 48 bases, framed from base 1. Taken from the germline V gene, the CDR1 and CDR2 loops are SQVTM and ANQGSEA.

This clonotype was seen more than once but under ten times. The specificity of this receptor is unknown. The sample holds no much larger clone one base away, and base qualities are not on file. Sequencing was performed on PBMCs, mostly from graft donor cells, taken 180 days after TCRalphabeta/CD19-depleted stem cell transplant. The receptor's source is a male patient aged 2 to 10 who had a stem cell transplant for chronic granulomatous disease, so the T cells may come from the graft donor. Recombination connected TRBV29-1 to TRBJ2-7; the junction holds 10 bases that match TRBD1. The CDR3 is CSVEDRGQGVSYEQYF. The bases are TGCAGCGTTGAAGATCGTGGACAGGGGGTTTCCTACGAGCAGTACTTC.